The 27 T cell receptor beta chains in this list originate from one sample, sequenced in a study of somatic mutations in cytotoxic T cells in rheumatoid arthritis. The protocol was immunoSEQ multiplex PCR, while the TCRdb copy is restricted to in-frame clones and leaves out a portion. The table lists 15,000 to 20,000 clones, 60% to 80% of them singletons. The sequenced material came from CD8+ T cells sorted from blood. The receptors come from an adult with rheumatoid arthritis.

CDR3 protein: CASSYRGSYNEQFF. The CDR3 bases are TGTGCCAGCAGCTACCGGGGGTCCTACAATGAGCAGTTCTTC. The V gene is TRBV7-6, the J gene TRBJ2-1; tentative D call: TRBD2 (6 bases). Germline assignment: CDR1 SGHVS and CDR2 FNYEAQ. This CDR3 comprises 14 residues. Trimming stripped 4 bases from V and 1 base from J, with 8 bases between.

The chain is built from TRBV28 and TRBJ2-7, with no clear D. CDR3 length equals 14 residues. Germline V gene sequence: CDR1 MDHEN, CDR2 SYDVKM. Trimming shortened V by 2 bases and J by 3 bases, and 11 bases separated the two germline ends. CDR3 residues: CASSLGRLSYEQYF. CDR3 coding DNA: TGTGCCAGCAGTTTAGGTAGACTGAGCTACGAGCAGTACTTC.

This chain connects TRBV7-9 to TRBJ2-2; 8 bases are a match to TRBD1. V was clipped by 4 bases and J by 1 base; unmatched bases: 8. Germline assignment: CDR1 SEHNR and CDR2 FQNEAQ (reference sequence). The CDR3 totals 17 residues. The DNA of the CDR3 is TGTGCCAGCAGCTCCTCCCGACAGGGGCGGAACACCGGGGAGCTGTTTTTT. Translating gives CASSSSRQGRNTGELFF.

The rearrangement uses TRBV6-5 and TRBJ2-1; no clear D gene. CDR1 and CDR2 from the germline V gene are MNHEY and SVGAGI. The CDR3 covers 12 residues. The V end was cut by 6 bases, the J end by 3 bases, with 6 bases between. CDR3 sequence reads: CASRNIYNEQFF. CDR3 DNA sequence: TGTGCCAGCAGAAACATCTACAATGAGCAGTTCTTC.

The gene calls are TRBV4-1 and TRBJ2-1; tentatively, D is TRBD2 (5 bases). Trimming pared 6 bases from V and 0 bases from J, leaving 15 bases between. The CDR3 has 16 residues. Germline lookup yields CDR1 MGHRA and CDR2 YSYEKL. CDR3 nucleotide sequence: TGCGCCAGCAGTATAGCGCCCTACGCCTCCTACAATGAGCAGTTCTTC. Protein sequence: CASSIAPYASYNEQFF.

The chain uses TRBV5-6 and TRBJ2-5, with 7 bases matching TRBD1. Germline CDR1 reads SGHDT; CDR2 reads YYEEEE. This CDR3 is 16 amino acids long. The J segment lost 2 bases and the V segment lost 0 bases, leaving 7 bases of the junction unmatched. The CDR3 DNA is TGTGCCAGCAGCTTGGCAGGGGGACAGAAACAAGAGACCCAGTACTTC. Protein product: CASSLAGGQKQETQYF.

The gene calls are TRBV19 and TRBJ2-3; maybe TRBD1 (6 bases). The CDR3 covers 15 residues. CDR1 and CDR2 (germline): LNHDA, SQIVND (reference sequence). Trimming took 3 bases from V and 2 from J, leaving 12 bases between them. The CDR3, as DNA: TGTGCCAGTAGTATTCGGAACAGGGTCACAGATACGCAGTATTTT. Translating it yields CASSIRNRVTDTQYF.

The chain combines TRBV28 with TRBJ2-1, with a tentative D call TRBD1 (5 bases). The CDR3 spans 13 residues. Trimming stripped 5 bases from V and 4 bases from J, with 9 bases between. Looked up from germline, CDR1 is MDHEN and CDR2 is SYDVKM. The CDR3, as DNA: TGTGCCAGCAGTAAAAGACAGTACAATGAGCAGTTCTTC. Translation gives CASSKRQYNEQFF.

This clone was counted a few times. The chain carries TRBV4-1 and TRBJ2-7; 11 bases align to TRBD1. The CDR3 spans 13 residues. Germline V gene data show CDR1 as MGHRA and CDR2 as YSYEKL. The CDR3 here is CATGQGATYEQYF. CDR3 in DNA: TGCGCTACCGGACAGGGGGCGACCTACGAGCAGTACTTC.

V is TRBV27 and J is TRBJ1-5; unclear D gene. V was pared by 6 bases and J by 10 bases, with 19 bases between. Germline V gene lookup returns CDR1 MNHEY and CDR2 SMNVEV (reference sequence). This CDR3 has 14 amino acids. The CDR3: CASRPGTLSQPQHF. In DNA form, the CDR3 reads TGTGCCAGCAGGCCCGGTACCCTCAGCCAACCCCAGCATTTT.

V gene TRBV15 combines with J gene TRBJ1-5; 7 bases agree with TRBD1. There are 14 residues in the CDR3. Germline loops: CDR1 LNHNV, CDR2 YYDKDF (reference sequence). The trim removed 3 bases at V and 3 bases at J, leaving 2 bases unmatched. CDR3 sequence reads: CATSRGTDNQPQHF. The CDR3 DNA is TGTGCCACCAGCAGGGGGACAGACAATCAGCCCCAGCATTTT.

The rearrangement uses TRBV4-1 and TRBJ1-2, with TRBD1 matching 8 bases. The germline V gene has CDR1 MGHRA and CDR2 YSYEKL. J was trimmed by 3 bases and V by 4 bases; bases with no gene match: 4. This CDR3 contains 14 residues. Here the CDR3 DNA reads TGCGCCAGCAGCCGGGAACAGGGGGACTATGGCTACACCTTC. It codes for CASSREQGDYGYTF.

The CDR3 sequence is CASSLLPGPLRTQYF. CDR3 DNA: TGTGCCAGCAGTTTACTCCCGGGACCCCTCAGGACCCAGTACTTC. The rearrangement uses TRBV27 and TRBJ2-5, with D possibly being TRBD1 or TRBD2 (5 bases each). The CDR3 extends over 15 amino acids. Germline CDR1 is MNHEY and CDR2 is SMNVEV (reference sequence). V gave up 2 bases and J gave up 7 bases, with 17 bases separating them.

The rearrangement links TRBV2 to TRBJ2-2; perhaps TRBD2 as D (6 bases). Germline values: CDR1 SNHLY, CDR2 FYNNEI. The V gene lost 11 bases and the J gene lost 8 bases, with 12 bases spanning the gap. This CDR3 contains 11 residues. The CDR3 spells CAGRRGGELFF. The CDR3 DNA reads as TGTGCCGGCCGCCGGGGGGGGGAGCTGTTTTTT. The variable domain in full, with the rest retrieved from reference TRBV2 and TRBJ2-2, is EPEVTQTPSHQVTQMGQEVILRCVPISNHLYFYWYRQILGQKVEFLVSFYNNEISEKSEIFDDQFSVERPDGSNFTLKIRSTKLEDSAMYFCAGRRGGELFFGEGSRLTVL.

J is TRBJ2-1 and V is TRBV4-1, with 8 bases that match TRBD1. The germline V gene encodes CDR1 MGHRA and CDR2 YSYEKL. Trimming at V came to 3 bases and at J to 6 bases, leaving 13 bases not matched to a gene. This CDR3 is 17 amino acids long. The CDR3: CASSHRTGTDSFNEQFF. DNA for the CDR3: TGCGCCAGCAGCCATCGGACAGGGACTGACTCTTTCAATGAGCAGTTCTTC.

This chain joins TRBV29-1 and TRBJ1-5, with D possibly TRBD1 on 6 matching bases. Germline V gene sequence: CDR1 SQVTM, CDR2 ANQGSEA. V lost 3 bases to trimming and J lost 6 bases, with 15 bases between them. CDR3 size: 14 residues. CDR3 nucleotides: TGCAGCGTTGACACCGGGGGGCAAGGTCAGCCCCAGCATTTT. This gives the protein CSVDTGGQGQPQHF.

The rearrangement uses TRBV21-1 and TRBJ1-2. TRBV21-1 is assigned pseudogene status. The length of the CDR3 is 14 residues. The DNA for the CDR3 is TGTGCCAGCAGCATATCATGGGGTGGAGGTGGCTACACCTTC. The encoded protein is CASSISWGGGGYTF.

The genes are TRBV13 and TRBJ2-1; 10 bases line up with TRBD1. Trimming removed 5 bases from V and 9 bases from J; junction bases left unmatched: 10. Germline assignment: CDR1 PRHDT and CDR2 FYEKMQ (reference sequence). This CDR3 is 15 amino acids long. In nucleotides, the CDR3 is TGTGCCAGCAGCCGTGGACAGGGGGTGAGGGGTGAGCAGTTCTTC. This encodes CASSRGQGVRGEQFF.

V gene TRBV7-8 combines with J gene TRBJ2-1, with D possibly called TRBD1 or TRBD2 (5 bases each). V lost 5 bases, J lost 9 bases, and 20 bases lay in between. From germline, CDR1 is SGHVS and CDR2 FQNEAQ. This CDR3 contains 15 residues. CDR3 bases: TGTGCCAGCAGCGTATCCGGGACCCCAGAGCCTGAGCAGTTCTTC. It is translated as CASSVSGTPEPEQFF.

The chain employs TRBV6-5 and TRBJ1-4, with TRBD1 identical over 9 bases. The V and J ends lost 6 bases and 6 bases, in that order; junction bases with no gene match: 8. This CDR3 contains 15 residues. Germline V lookup: CDR1 MNHEY, CDR2 SVGAGI. The CDR3 DNA reads as TGTGCCAGCAGCCCCTTGACAGGGGGTTATGAAAAACTGTTTTTT. It yields the protein CASSPLTGGYEKLFF.

V gene TRBV27 combines with J gene TRBJ2-3; D gene uncertain. This CDR3 has 14 residues. In germline, CDR1 is MNHEY, CDR2 SMNVEV (reference sequence). V was cut by 2 bases and J by 1 base, with 7 bases left in between. The CDR3: CASSLSQGTDTQYF. CDR3 sequence (DNA): TGTGCCAGCAGTTTAAGCCAGGGCACAGATACGCAGTATTTT.

The chain couples TRBV11-2 to TRBJ2-7; D call uncertain. Looked up from germline, CDR1 is SGHAT and CDR2 is FQNNGV. This CDR3 region has 17 residues. With 1 base removed from V and 0 bases from J, the gap between germline ends came to 16 bases. The CDR3 is CASSLGLRSYSSYEQYF. Here the CDR3 DNA reads TGTGCCAGCAGCTTAGGTCTCCGCTCTTACAGCTCCTACGAGCAGTACTTC.

This chain connects TRBV6-5 to TRBJ1-1; D is unresolved. V was clipped by 8 bases and J by 0 bases, with 10 bases between them. CDR3 length: 13 residues. Germline V gives CDR1 MNHEY, CDR2 SVGAGI. CDR3 residues: CASLLNVNTEAFF. In DNA, the CDR3 is TGTGCCAGCCTCTTGAACGTGAACACTGAAGCTTTCTTT.

V is TRBV27 and J is TRBJ2-7, with TRBD1 matching 7 bases. Trimming at V came to 7 bases and at J to 4 bases, leaving 13 bases not matched to a gene. Germline CDR1 reads MNHEY; CDR2 reads SMNVEV (reference sequence). CDR3 length: 15 residues. The CDR3 DNA sequence: TGTGCCAGCACGGCCTTCGCAGGGGGTAGGTACGAGCAGTACTTC. Protein: CASTAFAGGRYEQYF.

The chain combines TRBV6-1 with TRBJ2-5; no clear D gene. Trimming stripped 6 bases from V and 9 bases from J, with 11 bases between. The CDR3 extends over 11 amino acids. The germline CDR1 and CDR2 sequences are MNHNS and SASEGT. The CDR3 spells CASRKMTPQYF. CDR3 coding DNA: TGTGCCAGCAGAAAGATGACGCCCCAGTACTTC.

J is TRBJ2-7 and V is TRBV5-1, with 9 bases identical to TRBD1. Trimming at V came to 4 bases and at J to 4 bases, leaving 12 bases not matched to a gene. CDR3 length: 16 amino acids. The germline gives CDR1 SGHRS, CDR2 YFSETQ. The CDR3 nucleotides read TGCGCCAGCAGCACAACCTCCGGGACAGGGTTTTACGAGCAGTACTTC. Translating it yields CASSTTSGTGFYEQYF.

The chain links TRBV6-7 to TRBJ1-6; 7 bases map to TRBD1. TRBV6-7 is an ORF; its function is uncertain. The V gene end was trimmed by 2 bases and the J gene end by 9 bases; junction bases not matched to a gene: 10. The CDR3 consists of 16 residues. The CDR3 region is CASSYPRQGKSSPLHF. DNA for the CDR3: TGTGCCAGCAGTTACCCTAGACAGGGAAAGAGTTCACCCCTCCACTTT.